This T cell receptor (beta chain) was obtained from a study of T cells in Graves' hyperthyroidism and ophthalmopathy. On the study more broadly: Before any treatment, at initial diagnosis, peripheral blood was collected. Study outcomes and limitations: Most thyroid clonotypes that were expanded above 0.001 also turned up in blood.

The germline CDR1 and CDR2 sequences are PRHDT and FYEKMQ (reference sequence). The CDR3 is 16 amino acids. Unmatched junction bases numbered 11, after V lost 5 bases and J lost 5 bases. No ophthalmopathy progression within 18 months constituted stable Graves' hyperthyroidism. Authors of the study amplified TCR beta CDR3 regions from RNA transcripts. TCR CDR3 regions were first amplified by RT-PCR with HTBI primers. MiXCR, applied by TCRdb to the multiplex PCR reads, yields one record per CDR3 protein. Of 500,000 to 600,000 distinct CDR3 sequences in the sample, around 17% are singletons; the top ten hold under 20%. This clonotype has at least ten counts. Its target is unknown.

The sequenced sample consisted of blood. The TCR was taken from a woman aged 18-35 years with Graves' hyperthyroidism. The chain uses TRBV13 and TRBJ1-4; 7 positions agree with TRBD1. The CDR3: CASSPQAPTGNEKLFF. The DNA for the CDR3 is TGTGCCAGCAGCCCCCAAGCCCCGACAGGGAATGAAAAACTGTTTTTT.